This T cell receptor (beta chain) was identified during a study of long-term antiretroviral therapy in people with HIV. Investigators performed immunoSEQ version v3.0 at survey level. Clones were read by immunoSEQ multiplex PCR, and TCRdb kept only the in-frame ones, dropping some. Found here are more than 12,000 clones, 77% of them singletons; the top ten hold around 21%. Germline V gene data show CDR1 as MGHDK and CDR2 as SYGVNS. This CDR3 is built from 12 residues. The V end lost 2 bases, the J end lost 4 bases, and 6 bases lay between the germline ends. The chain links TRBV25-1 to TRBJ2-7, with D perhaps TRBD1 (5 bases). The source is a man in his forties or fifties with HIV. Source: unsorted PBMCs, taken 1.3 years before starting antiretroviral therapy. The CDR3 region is CASSEQGYEQYF. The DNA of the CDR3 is TGTGCCAGCAGTGAACAGGGTTACGAGCAGTACTTC.